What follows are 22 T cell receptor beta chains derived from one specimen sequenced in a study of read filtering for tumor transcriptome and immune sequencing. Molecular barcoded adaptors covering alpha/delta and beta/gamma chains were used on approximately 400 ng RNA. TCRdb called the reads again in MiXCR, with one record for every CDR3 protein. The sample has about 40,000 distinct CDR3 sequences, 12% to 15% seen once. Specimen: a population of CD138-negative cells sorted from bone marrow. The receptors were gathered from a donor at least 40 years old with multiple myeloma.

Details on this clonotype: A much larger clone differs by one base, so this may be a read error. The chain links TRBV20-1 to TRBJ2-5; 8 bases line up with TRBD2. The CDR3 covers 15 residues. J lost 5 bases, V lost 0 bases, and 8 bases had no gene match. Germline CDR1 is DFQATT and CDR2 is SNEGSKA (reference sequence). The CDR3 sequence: CSARDPAGASETQYF. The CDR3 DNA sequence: TGCAGTGCTAGAGATCCAGCGGGAGCTAGCGAGACCCAGTACTTC.

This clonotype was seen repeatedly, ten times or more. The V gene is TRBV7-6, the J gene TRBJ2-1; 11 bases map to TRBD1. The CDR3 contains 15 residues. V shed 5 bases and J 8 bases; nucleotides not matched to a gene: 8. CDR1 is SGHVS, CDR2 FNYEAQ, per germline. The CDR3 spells CASSHPGQGGYEQFF. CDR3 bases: TGTGCCAGCAGCCATCCGGGACAGGGGGGATATGAGCAGTTCTTC.

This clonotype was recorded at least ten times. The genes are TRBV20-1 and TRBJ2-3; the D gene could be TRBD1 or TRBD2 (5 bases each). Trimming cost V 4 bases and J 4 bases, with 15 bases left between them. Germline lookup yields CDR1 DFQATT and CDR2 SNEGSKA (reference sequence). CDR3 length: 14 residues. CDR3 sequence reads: CSANPGIRADTQYF. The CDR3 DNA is TGCAGTGCTAACCCGGGAATCAGGGCAGATACGCAGTATTTT.

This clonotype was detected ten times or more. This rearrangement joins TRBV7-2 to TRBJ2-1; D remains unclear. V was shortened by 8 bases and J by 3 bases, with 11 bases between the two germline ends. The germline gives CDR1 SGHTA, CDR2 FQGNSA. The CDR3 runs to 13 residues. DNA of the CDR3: TGTGCCAGCCGTCCGGCGGACTACAATGAGCAGTTCTTC. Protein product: CASRPADYNEQFF.

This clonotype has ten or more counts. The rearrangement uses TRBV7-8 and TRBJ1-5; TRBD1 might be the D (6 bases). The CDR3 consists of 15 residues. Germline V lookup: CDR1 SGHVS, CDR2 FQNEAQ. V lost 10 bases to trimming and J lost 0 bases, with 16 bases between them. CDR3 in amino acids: CATAPRGDSNQPQHF. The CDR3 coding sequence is TGTGCCACTGCCCCTAGGGGGGATAGCAATCAGCCCCAGCATTTT.

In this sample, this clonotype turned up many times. The CDR3 region is CASSSGLAGNEQFF. CDR3 in DNA: TGTGCCAGCAGCTCAGGACTAGCGGGGAATGAGCAGTTCTTC. The rearrangement joins TRBV9 to TRBJ2-1; the match to TRBD2 covers 12 bases. The germline V gene has CDR1 SGDLS and CDR2 YYNGEE. V dropped 4 bases and J dropped 7; count of bases not matched to a gene: 3. CDR3 length equals 14 residues.

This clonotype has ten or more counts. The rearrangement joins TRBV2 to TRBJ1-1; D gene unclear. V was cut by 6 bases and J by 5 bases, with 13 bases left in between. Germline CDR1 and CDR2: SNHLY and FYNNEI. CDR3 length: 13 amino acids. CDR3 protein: CASSERVGTEAFF. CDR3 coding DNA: TGTGCCAGCAGCGAACGGGTGGGGACTGAAGCTTTCTTT.

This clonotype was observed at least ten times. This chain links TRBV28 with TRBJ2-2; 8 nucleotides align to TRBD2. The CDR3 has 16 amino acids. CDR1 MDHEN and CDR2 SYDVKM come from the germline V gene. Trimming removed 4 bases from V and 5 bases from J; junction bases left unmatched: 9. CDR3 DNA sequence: TGTGCCAGCAGTTCCAAAGCGGGAGAAGGAACCGGGGAGCTGTTTTTT. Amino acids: CASSSKAGEGTGELFF.

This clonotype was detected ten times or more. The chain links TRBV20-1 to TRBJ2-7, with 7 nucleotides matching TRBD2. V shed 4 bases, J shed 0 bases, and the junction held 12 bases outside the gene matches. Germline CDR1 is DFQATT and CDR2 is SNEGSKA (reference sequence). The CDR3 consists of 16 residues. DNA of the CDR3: TGCAGTGCTACCCGCCCGATGAGCGGGACCTCCTACGAGCAGTACTTC. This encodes CSATRPMSGTSYEQYF.

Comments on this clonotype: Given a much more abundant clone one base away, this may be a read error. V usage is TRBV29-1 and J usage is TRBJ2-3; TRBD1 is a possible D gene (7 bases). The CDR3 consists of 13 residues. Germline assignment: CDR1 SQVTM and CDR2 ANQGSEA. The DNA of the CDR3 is TGCAGCGTTACACCCCGGGGGACAGATACGCAGTGTTTT. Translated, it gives CSVTPRGTDTQCF.

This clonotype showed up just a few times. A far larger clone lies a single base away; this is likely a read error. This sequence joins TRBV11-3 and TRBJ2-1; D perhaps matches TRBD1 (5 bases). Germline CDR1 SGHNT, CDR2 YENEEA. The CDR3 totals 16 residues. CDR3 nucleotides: TGTGCCAGCAGCTCACAGGCCTGGGGTTCCTACGATGAGCAGTTCTTC. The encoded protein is CASSSQAWGSYDEQFF. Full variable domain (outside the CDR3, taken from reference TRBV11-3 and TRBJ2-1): EAGVVQSPRYKIIEKKQPVAFWCNPISGHNTLYWYLQNLGQGPELLIRYENEEAVDDSQLPKDRFSAERLKGVDSTLKIQPAELGDSAVYLCASSSQAWGSYDEQFFGPGTRLTVL.

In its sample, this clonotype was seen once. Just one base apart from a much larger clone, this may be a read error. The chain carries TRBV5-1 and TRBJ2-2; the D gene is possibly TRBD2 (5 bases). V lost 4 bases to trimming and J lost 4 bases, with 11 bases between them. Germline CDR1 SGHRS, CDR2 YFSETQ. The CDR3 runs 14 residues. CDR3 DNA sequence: TGCGCCAGCAGCCGGGAACGGCTCACCGGGGAGCTGTTTTTT. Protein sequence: CASSRERLTGELFF.

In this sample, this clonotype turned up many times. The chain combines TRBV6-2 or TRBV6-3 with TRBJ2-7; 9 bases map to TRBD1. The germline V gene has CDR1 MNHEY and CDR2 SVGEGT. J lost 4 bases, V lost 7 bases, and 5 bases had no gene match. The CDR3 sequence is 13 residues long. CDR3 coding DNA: TGTGCCAGCAACCCGGGACAGGGTTACGAGCAGTACTTC. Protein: CASNPGQGYEQYF.

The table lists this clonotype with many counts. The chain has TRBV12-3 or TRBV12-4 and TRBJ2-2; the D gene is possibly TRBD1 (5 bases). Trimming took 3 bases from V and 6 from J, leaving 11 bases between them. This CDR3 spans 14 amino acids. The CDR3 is CASSFQGLAGELFF. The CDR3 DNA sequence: TGTGCCAGCAGTTTTCAGGGTTTAGCCGGGGAGCTGTTTTTT.

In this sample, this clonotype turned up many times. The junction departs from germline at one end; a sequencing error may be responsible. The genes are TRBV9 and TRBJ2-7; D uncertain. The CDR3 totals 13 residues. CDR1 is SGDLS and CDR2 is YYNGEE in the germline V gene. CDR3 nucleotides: TGTGCCAGCAGCGTATCGGAGTACTACGAGCAGCACTTC. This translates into CASSVSEYYEQHF.

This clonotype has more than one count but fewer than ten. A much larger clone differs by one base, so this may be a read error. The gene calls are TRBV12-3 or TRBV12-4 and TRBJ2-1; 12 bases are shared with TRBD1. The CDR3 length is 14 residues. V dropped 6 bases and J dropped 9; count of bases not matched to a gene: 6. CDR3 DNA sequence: TGTGCCAGCAGACAGGGACAGGGGGCTAGTGAGCAGTTCTTC. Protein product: CASRQGQGASEQFF.

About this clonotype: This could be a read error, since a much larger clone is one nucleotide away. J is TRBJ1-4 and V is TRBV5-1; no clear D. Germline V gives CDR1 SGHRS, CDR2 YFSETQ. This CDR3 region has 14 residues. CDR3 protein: CASSFTASNEQLFF. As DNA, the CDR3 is TGCGCCAGCAGCTTTACCGCTTCTAATGAACAACTGTTTTTT.

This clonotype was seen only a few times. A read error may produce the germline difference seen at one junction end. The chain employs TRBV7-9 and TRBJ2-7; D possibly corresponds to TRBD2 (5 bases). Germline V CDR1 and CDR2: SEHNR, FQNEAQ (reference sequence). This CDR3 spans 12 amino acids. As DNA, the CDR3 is TGTGTCAGCAGCCCACGGGACTACGAGCAGTACTTC. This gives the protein CVSSPRDYEQYF.

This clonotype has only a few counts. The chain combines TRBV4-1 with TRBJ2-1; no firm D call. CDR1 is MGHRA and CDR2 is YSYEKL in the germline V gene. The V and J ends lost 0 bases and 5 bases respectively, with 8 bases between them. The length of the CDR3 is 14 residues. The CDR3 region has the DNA TGCGCCAGCAGCCAAGATCCCAGTCACAATGAGCAGTTCTTC. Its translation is CASSQDPSHNEQFF.

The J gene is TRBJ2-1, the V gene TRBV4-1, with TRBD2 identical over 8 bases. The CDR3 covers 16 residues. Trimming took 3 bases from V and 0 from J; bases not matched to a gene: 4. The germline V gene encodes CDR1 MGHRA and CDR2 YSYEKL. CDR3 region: CASSQIAGLSYNEQFF. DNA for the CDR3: TGCGCCAGCAGCCAGATAGCGGGACTCTCCTACAATGAGCAGTTCTTC.

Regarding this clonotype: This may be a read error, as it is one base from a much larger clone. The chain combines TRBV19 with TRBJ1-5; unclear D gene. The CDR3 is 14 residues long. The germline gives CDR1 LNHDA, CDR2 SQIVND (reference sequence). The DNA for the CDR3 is TGTGCCATTAGTATGGGAGGACGCAATCAGCCCCAGCATTTT. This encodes CAISMGGRNQPQHF.

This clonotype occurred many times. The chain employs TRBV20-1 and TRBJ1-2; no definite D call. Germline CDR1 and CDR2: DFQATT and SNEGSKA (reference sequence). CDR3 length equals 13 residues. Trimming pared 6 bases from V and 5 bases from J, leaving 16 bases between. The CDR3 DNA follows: TGCAGTGCCCTAAGACTCGCGGGGTATGGCTACACCTTC. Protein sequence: CSALRLAGYGYTF.